Following are 8 T cell receptor beta chains from one sample sequenced in a study of blood T cell repertoires in COVID-19. TCRdb's table, derived via immunoSEQ multiplex PCR, lists solely in-frame clones and lacks some. Of more than 300,000 clones listed, 85% to 90% are singletons. The material sequenced was peripheral blood. The receptor source for this set is a woman in her 50s with COVID-19, enrolled during active disease.

This clone appeared a single time. This chain links TRBV19 with TRBJ1-2; 8 nucleotides agree with TRBD1. Germline V gene lookup returns CDR1 LNHDA and CDR2 SQIVND (reference sequence). V was clipped by 9 bases and J by 4 bases; unmatched bases: 7. This CDR3 comprises 13 residues. CDR3 sequence reads: CASQLDRGYGYTF. In DNA form, the CDR3 reads TGTGCCAGCCAGCTCGACAGGGGCTATGGCTACACCTTC.

V is TRBV24-1 and J is TRBJ2-2, with TRBD1 matching 9 bases. V shed 4 bases, J shed 5 bases, and the junction held 7 bases outside the gene matches. CDR3 size: 16 residues. Germline V gives CDR1 KGHDR, CDR2 SFDVKD. The chain's CDR3 is CATSEAGTGKTGELFF. As DNA, the CDR3 is TGTGCCACCAGTGAGGCCGGGACAGGGAAAACCGGGGAGCTGTTTTTT.

This chain uses TRBV5-4 with TRBJ2-1; 7 bases align to TRBD1. Looked up from germline, CDR1 is SGHNT and CDR2 is YYREEE (reference sequence). Trimming removed 5 bases from V and 4 bases from J; junction bases left unmatched: 15. The CDR3 totals 17 residues. The CDR3 nucleotides read TGTGCCAGCAGTCCGTCGCCCGCAGGACAGGAGTACAATGAGCAGTTCTTC. Translating gives CASSPSPAGQEYNEQFF.

The CDR3 here is CASRKQGADTGELFF. Here the CDR3 DNA reads TGTGCCAGTAGGAAACAGGGGGCAGACACCGGGGAGCTGTTTTTT. The rearrangement links TRBV19 to TRBJ2-2, with TRBD1 matching over 9 bases. Germline V gene data show CDR1 as LNHDA and CDR2 as SQIVND (reference sequence). The CDR3 extends over 15 amino acids. V shed 6 bases and J 3 bases; nucleotides not matched to a gene: 5.

V and J are TRBV30 and TRBJ2-1; 10 bases line up with TRBD2. J was trimmed by 7 bases and V by 6 bases; bases with no gene match: 12. Germline loops: CDR1 GTSNPN, CDR2 SVGIG (reference sequence). The CDR3 has 15 residues. Here the CDR3 reads CACFRTSGTGNEQFF. DNA of the CDR3: TGTGCCTGTTTCCGGACTAGCGGTACCGGTAATGAGCAGTTCTTC.

This clone was counted a single time. The chain is built from TRBV27 and TRBJ1-6; maybe TRBD1 (5 bases). The CDR3 consists of 14 residues. CDR1 MNHEY and CDR2 SMNVEV come from the germline V gene (reference sequence). Trimming removed 5 bases at V and 4 bases at J, with 9 bases between. CDR3 loop: CASSPTVYNSPLHF. The DNA of the CDR3 is TGTGCCAGCAGTCCGACAGTTTATAATTCACCCCTCCACTTT.

The gene calls are TRBV7-9 and TRBJ2-3; tentatively, D is TRBD2 (5 bases). Trimming took off 1 base at V and 3 bases at J, with 11 bases between the two ends. The CDR3 runs 15 residues. Germline lookup yields CDR1 SEHNR and CDR2 FQNEAQ (reference sequence). CDR3 protein: CASSLVSVRTDTQYF. CDR3 nucleotides: TGTGCCAGCAGCTTAGTTAGCGTGAGGACAGATACGCAGTATTTT.

The CDR3 DNA sequence: TGTGCCAGCAGCCCTGGGACAGGACGAGGTGAAAAACTGTTTTTT. It encodes CASSPGTGRGEKLFF. The J gene is TRBJ1-4, the V gene TRBV3-1 (or the pseudogene TRBV3-2); 8 bases fit TRBD1. V gave up 4 bases and J gave up 7 bases; unmatched junction bases: 8. CDR3 size: 15 residues. Germline V gives CDR1 LGHDT, CDR2 YNNKEL (reference sequence).